This T cell receptor (beta chain) appears in the sequencing data of a study of T cell repertoires in cytomegalovirus infection. Background on the study: Based on public TCR beta signatures, there were indications of CMV infection and of a matching HLA type.

TCRdb re-analysed the reads in MiXCR, keeping a single row per CDR3 protein. There are 300,000 to 400,000 distinct CDR3 sequences in the sample; around a sixth occur only once, and around 10% lies in the top ten. There are 16 residues in the CDR3. Germline CDR1 is SGHDN and CDR2 is FVKESK. Trimming removed 3 bases at V and 8 bases at J, with 20 bases between. Study results and caveats: HLA-C-restricted CMV clonotypes gave the most frequent clonotype in two of eight donors. Of the TCR beta families, the public ones yielded a cumulative frequency that identified carriers of CMV plus the relevant HLA.

As to this clonotype: Its antigen is not known.

The source of this sequence is a human donor in good health (CMV status not recorded). Some clones in this sample may be carry-over from other donors' samples. The genes are TRBV14 and TRBJ2-1; D possibly uses TRBD1 or TRBD2 (5 bases each). Sequencing was done on a sample of PBMCs. The CDR3 sequence: CASSHRGNTFFDEQFF. The CDR3, as DNA: TGTGCCAGCAGCCATCGGGGCAACACCTTCTTCGATGAGCAGTTCTTC.